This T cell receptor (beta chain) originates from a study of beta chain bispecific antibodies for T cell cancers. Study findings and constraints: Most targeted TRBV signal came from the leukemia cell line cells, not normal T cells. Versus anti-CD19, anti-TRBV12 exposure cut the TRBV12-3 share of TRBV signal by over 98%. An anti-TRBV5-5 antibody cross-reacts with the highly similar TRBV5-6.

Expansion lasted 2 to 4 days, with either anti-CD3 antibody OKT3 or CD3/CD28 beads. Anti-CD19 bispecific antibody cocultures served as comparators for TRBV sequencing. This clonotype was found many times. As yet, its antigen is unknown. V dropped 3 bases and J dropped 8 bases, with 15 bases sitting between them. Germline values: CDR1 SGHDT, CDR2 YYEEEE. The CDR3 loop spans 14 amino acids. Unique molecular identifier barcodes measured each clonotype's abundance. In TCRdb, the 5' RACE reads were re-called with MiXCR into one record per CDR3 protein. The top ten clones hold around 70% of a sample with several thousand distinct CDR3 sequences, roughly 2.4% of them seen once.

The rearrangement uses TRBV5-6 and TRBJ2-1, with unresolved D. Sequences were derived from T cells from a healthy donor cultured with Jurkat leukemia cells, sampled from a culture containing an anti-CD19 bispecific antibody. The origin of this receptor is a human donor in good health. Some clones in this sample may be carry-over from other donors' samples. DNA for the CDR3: TGTGCCAGCAGCTCTACCGACTTCGACTATGAGCAGTTCTTC. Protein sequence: CASSSTDFDYEQFF.